This T cell receptor beta chain was captured in a study of shared clonotypes between healthy human individuals. The naive CD8 fraction comprised CD45RO-negative cells positively selected for CCR7 and excluded terminally differentiated effector memory CD45RA+ cells. Assay: immunoSEQ multiplex PCR; the TCRdb copy retains only in-frame clones and omits some. The sample has around 1.9 million clones, approximately 94% seen once. The CDR3 runs 15 residues. Germline CDR1 SGDLS, CDR2 YYNGEE. V dropped 2 bases and J dropped 5; count of bases not matched to a gene: 5. Comment on this clone: In the same sample, other DNA sequences code for this CDR3.

The V and J genes are TRBV9 and TRBJ2-1, with 9 bases lining up with TRBD2. The sequencing sample was made of naive CD8+ T cells from PBMCs. The sequence was collected from a man between 18 and 35 years old in good health. Some clones in this sample may be carry-over from other donors' samples. CDR3 DNA: TGTGCCAGCAGCGTTAGCGGGAGAAGCGACAATGAGCAGTTCTTC. Its translation: CASSVSGRSDNEQFF. The full variable domain, with the rest looked up from reference TRBV9 and TRBJ2-1, is DSGVTQTPKHLITATGQRVTLRCSPRSGDLSVYWYQQSLDQGLQFLIQYYNGEERAKGNILERFSAQQFPDLHSELNLSSLELGDSALYFCASSVSGRSDNEQFFGPGTRLTVL.